This entry lists 10 T cell receptor beta chains sequenced from one sample in a study of T cells in Graves' hyperthyroidism and ophthalmopathy. Researchers took RNA transcripts and amplified the TCR beta CDR3 regions from them. HTBI primers were used for first-round RT-PCR of the TCR CDR3. MiXCR was run by TCRdb on the multiplex PCR reads, yielding one entry per CDR3 protein. This sample has around 600,000 distinct CDR3 sequences; around 15% occur once, and the top ten carry around an eighth. Material for sequencing was blood. The receptor source for this set is a woman in her forties or fifties with Graves' ophthalmopathy.

This clonotype was counted at least ten times. The rearrangement uses TRBV28 and TRBJ2-2, with 7 bases lining up with TRBD2. The V gene end was trimmed by 3 bases and the J gene end by 8 bases; junction bases not matched to a gene: 9. Germline values: CDR1 MDHEN, CDR2 SYDVKM. The CDR3 runs to 15 residues. CDR3 nucleotides: TGTGCCAGCAGTTTCAACGGGAGGTTGCTGGGGGAGCTGTTTTTT. Amino acids: CASSFNGRLLGELFF.

This clonotype has ten or more counts. CDR3 region: CSARAGSSPLHF. CDR3 nucleotide sequence: TGCAGTGCTAGAGCCGGCTCATCACCCCTCCACTTT. This chain connects TRBV20-1 to TRBJ1-6; unclear D gene. This CDR3 region has 12 residues. V was pared by 1 base and J by 10 bases, with 8 bases between. Looked up from germline, CDR1 is DFQATT and CDR2 is SNEGSKA (reference sequence).

This clonotype was seen a few times. The chain couples TRBV20-1 to TRBJ1-6; D unresolved. This CDR3 region has 10 residues. V shed 6 bases and J shed 8 bases, with 5 bases lying between them. CDR1 is DFQATT, CDR2 SNEGSKA, per germline (reference sequence). Written as DNA, the CDR3 is TGCAGTGCCACTGATTCACCCCTCCACTTT. This codes for CSATDSPLHF.

The rearrangement uses TRBV4-2 and TRBJ2-7, with 10 bases fitting TRBD2. The germline CDR1 and CDR2 sequences are LGHNA and YNFKEQ. CDR3 size: 16 residues. V shed 2 bases and J 1 base; nucleotides not matched to a gene: 5. Here the CDR3 DNA reads TGTGCCAGCAGCCAACCTTTGACTAGCGGGTCCTACGAGCAGTACTTC. Translation gives CASSQPLTSGSYEQYF.

This chain uses TRBV6-2 or TRBV6-3 with TRBJ2-1; 7 bases are a match to TRBD2. The CDR3 runs to 15 residues. Germline V gives CDR1 MNHEY, CDR2 SVGEGT. The V gene end was trimmed by 5 bases and the J gene end by 8 bases; junction bases not matched to a gene: 12. Written as DNA, the CDR3 is TGTGCCAGCAGTACAGGACTAGTGGGGCCCCATGAGCAGTTCTTC. Translating gives CASSTGLVGPHEQFF.

There are a few counts of this clonotype. V and J are TRBV19 and TRBJ1-5; 7 positions match TRBD1. J gave up 5 bases and V 6 bases, and 10 bases lay outside the gene matches. This CDR3 comprises 15 residues. Germline CDR1 LNHDA, CDR2 SQIVND (reference sequence). The CDR3, as DNA: TGTGCCAGTAGCATGGGAAGGGACAGCTATCAGCCCCAGCATTTT. Its protein is CASSMGRDSYQPQHF.

This clonotype was counted between two and nine times. This chain links TRBV9 with TRBJ2-5; 8 nucleotides line up with TRBD1. V shed 3 bases and J 1 base; nucleotides not matched to a gene: 5. CDR3 size: 15 residues. In germline, CDR1 is SGDLS, CDR2 YYNGEE. CDR3 region: CASSGSGTGQETQYF. In DNA form, the CDR3 reads TGTGCCAGCAGCGGCTCCGGGACAGGCCAAGAGACCCAGTACTTC.

This chain connects TRBV6-5 to TRBJ2-7; the match to TRBD2 covers 10 bases. The CDR3 has 15 residues. The ends lost 2 bases at V and 7 bases at J; junction bases unmatched: 8. Germline CDR1 and CDR2: MNHEY and SVGAGI. For the CDR3, the DNA is TGTGCCAGCAGTTACCCGTCTAGCGGGAGAGGGGAGCAGTACTTC. Translated: CASSYPSSGRGEQYF.

The V gene is TRBV4-1, the J gene TRBJ1-5; maybe TRBD1 (5 bases). The CDR3 covers 17 residues. Deletions cut 2 bases from V and 0 bases from J, with 14 bases between. From germline, CDR1 is MGHRA and CDR2 YSYEKL. CDR3 DNA: TGCGCCAGCAGCCAACATGACAGCGTCGTTAGCAATCAGCCCCAGCATTTT. Amino acids: CASSQHDSVVSNQPQHF.

This clonotype was counted ten times or more. The CDR3, as DNA: TGTGCCAGCAGTTACAGGGGCCAGTCCAATCAGCCCCAGCATTTT. Amino acids: CASSYRGQSNQPQHF. The rearrangement links TRBV6-2 or TRBV6-3 to TRBJ1-5, with D tentatively TRBD1 (5 bases). V lost 2 bases and J lost 3, with 11 bases in between. Germline CDR1 is MNHEY and CDR2 is SVGEGT. CDR3 length: 15 residues.